This note documents a single T cell receptor beta chain sequence. Its target is unknown. TCR alpha and beta CDR3 regions were amplified from RNA using iRepertoire nested multiplex PCR. TCRdb re-derived calls from the multiplex PCR reads in MiXCR, one entry per CDR3 protein. The table records roughly 350,000 distinct CDR3 sequences, less than 50% of them present only once. The entry originates in a study of glioma-infiltrating T cells. Study overall: About 1.1 million peripheral T cells were targeted at roughly 4- to 11-fold coverage.

General observations from the study: Tissue-blood divergence was below expectation in non-neoplastic patients, above in gliomas. A blood CDR3 motif signature was depleted in highly divergent patients.

Trimming took 2 bases from V and 5 from J; bases not matched to a gene: 11. There are 17 residues in the CDR3. CDR1 is MNHEY, CDR2 SVGAGI, per germline. Input material: glioma tissue, nonneoplastic brain tissue, or PBMCs (not recorded which). The chain recombines TRBV6-5 with TRBJ2-2; 7 nucleotides agree with TRBD2. The sequence was obtained from a human donor with low-grade glioma or glioblastoma, undergoing nonglioma brain surgery, or in good health (not recorded which). CDR3 sequence (DNA): TGTGCCAGCAGTTACAGACCCGGATCGCGGGAGACCGGGGAGCTGTTTTTT. It specifies CASSYRPGSRETGELFF.